The 31 T cell receptor beta chains below were found in one sample sequenced in a study of cytomegalovirus exposure and HLA in healthy donors (dated by TCRdb to the late 2010s). The library was prepared using the immunoSEQ multiplex PCR assay. The multiplex PCR relied on a mix of 60 forward primers for TCR Vbeta segments and 13 reverse primers for TCR Jbeta segments. As stored in TCRdb, this immuneACCESS dataset retains in-frame rearrangements with V and J assigned. A fraction of the clones does not appear; measured against another copy, unresolved V genes explain less than half of the discrepancy, and the remainder lacks a known reason. This sample's table has entries for about 130,000 clones. The ten biggest clones cover roughly 2% of the sample. The source material was PBMCs. Every receptor here comes from a woman aged 55-75 years in good health and CMV-seronegative.

V usage is TRBV4-2 and J usage is TRBJ2-5; 7 bases are a match to TRBD2. The junction had 4 bases not matched to a gene; V was cut back by 2 bases and J by 4 bases. Germline CDR1 is LGHNA and CDR2 is YNFKEQ. The CDR3 is 14 residues long. The CDR3 DNA is TGTGCCAGCAGCCAAACTCTAGCGGTAGAGACCCAGTACTTC. Its translation is CASSQTLAVETQYF.

The rearrangement uses TRBV5-1 and TRBJ2-5; TRBD2 matches 7 bases. Trimming cost V 0 bases and J 1 base; bases outside gene matches: 3. CDR1 is SGHRS and CDR2 is YFSETQ in the germline V gene. The length of the CDR3 is 15 residues. The CDR3 loop reads CASSLGPGGQETQYF. In nucleotides, the CDR3 is TGCGCCAGCAGCTTGGGCCCGGGGGGCCAAGAGACCCAGTACTTC.

The chain couples TRBV5-1 to TRBJ2-7; D perhaps matches TRBD1 (6 bases). V gave up 4 bases and J gave up 4 bases, with 18 bases separating them. This CDR3 spans 15 amino acids. Germline V CDR1 and CDR2: SGHRS, YFSETQ. Here the CDR3 DNA reads TGCGCCAGCAGCCAGCCAGAAACAGGGATATACGAGCAGTACTTC. This encodes CASSQPETGIYEQYF.

The rearrangement uses TRBV19 and TRBJ1-4; a weak D match, TRBD1 (5 bases). The V end lost 5 bases, the J end lost 5 bases, and 12 bases lay between the germline ends. The CDR3 loop spans 14 amino acids. Looked up from germline, CDR1 is LNHDA and CDR2 is SQIVND (reference sequence). The CDR3 bases are TGTGCCAGTAGTCGCGGGGGGATAAATGAAAAACTGTTTTTT. It is translated as CASSRGGINEKLFF.

CDR3 sequence: CASSVGKESTEAFF. Here the CDR3 DNA reads TGTGCCAGCAGCGTAGGTAAGGAGAGCACTGAAGCTTTCTTT. J is TRBJ1-1 and V is TRBV9; D remains unclear. The CDR3 runs to 14 residues. From germline, CDR1 is SGDLS and CDR2 YYNGEE. Deletions cut 0 bases from V and 4 bases from J, with 10 bases between.

The chain joins TRBV23-1 to TRBJ2-7; unclear D gene. TRBV23-1 is classed as an ORF, of uncertain function. The CDR3 totals 19 residues. V was pared by 0 bases and J by 3 bases, with 24 bases between. CDR3 protein: CASSQSWCLTPSRGYEQYF. Written as DNA, the CDR3 is TGCGCCAGCAGTCAATCATGGTGTCTCACTCCCAGTCGAGGCTACGAGCAGTACTTC.

The rearrangement uses TRBV5-1 and TRBJ2-7; possible D gene TRBD1, 5 bases. The germline V gene has CDR1 SGHRS and CDR2 YFSETQ. V dropped 0 bases and J dropped 0 bases, with 10 bases sitting between them. CDR3 length: 15 residues. The chain's CDR3 is CASSLGQTSSYEQYF. The CDR3 DNA is TGCGCCAGCAGCTTGGGACAGACGAGCTCCTACGAGCAGTACTTC.

The V gene is TRBV5-1, the J gene TRBJ2-5; TRBD2 agrees at 8 bases. The CDR3 has 17 amino acids. Per germline, CDR1 SGHRS and CDR2 YFSETQ. Trimming at V came to 0 bases and at J to 0 bases, leaving 7 bases not matched to a gene. Here the CDR3 reads CASSLAPGGPYQETQYF. In nucleotides, the CDR3 is TGCGCCAGCAGCTTGGCCCCGGGAGGGCCTTACCAAGAGACCCAGTACTTC.

V gene TRBV9 combines with J gene TRBJ1-4; a possible D gene is TRBD1 (6 bases). CDR3 length: 15 residues. Trimming shortened V by 3 bases and J by 8 bases, and 17 bases separated the two germline ends. From germline, CDR1 is SGDLS and CDR2 YYNGEE. Here the CDR3 reads CASSALGAGREKLFF. The CDR3 DNA reads as TGTGCCAGCAGCGCATTGGGGGCAGGTCGGGAAAAACTGTTTTTT. Looking up the rest from reference TRBV9 and TRBJ1-4 gives the full variable domain: DSGVTQTPKHLITATGQRVTLRCSPRSGDLSVYWYQQSLDQGLQFLIQYYNGEERAKGNILERFSAQQFPDLHSELNLSSLELGDSALYFCASSALGAGREKLFFGSGTQLSVL.

The V call is TRBV6-5, the J call TRBJ1-1; a weak D match, TRBD1 (5 bases). Germline CDR1 reads MNHEY; CDR2 reads SVGAGI. The CDR3 spans 13 residues. V lost 3 bases and J 11 bases, leaving 16 bases between the germline ends. The CDR3 region has the DNA TGTGCCAGCAGTTATTGGAGGGGTGCGGACGCTTTCTTT. Its protein is CASSYWRGADAFF.

The chain is built from TRBV6-5 and TRBJ1-2; 9 nucleotides line up with TRBD1. Germline CDR1 is MNHEY and CDR2 is SVGAGI. The CDR3 length is 11 residues. The V gene end was trimmed by 6 bases and the J gene end by 11 bases; junction bases not matched to a gene: 4. Written as DNA, the CDR3 is TGTGCCAGCAGCAACAGGGGGCTGTACACCTTC. It codes for CASSNRGLYTF.

V and J are TRBV19 and TRBJ1-1, with D possibly being TRBD1 (5 bases). Trimming pared 3 bases from V and 5 bases from J, leaving 10 bases between. Germline-derived CDR1 and CDR2 are LNHDA and SQIVND (reference sequence). The CDR3 spans 13 residues. CDR3 in DNA: TGTGCCAGTAGTATCAAAGGGGTAACTGAAGCTTTCTTT. Translated: CASSIKGVTEAFF. The whole variable domain, remainder taken from reference TRBV19 and TRBJ1-1, is DGGITQSPKYLFRKEGQNVTLSCEQNLNHDAMYWYRQDPGQGLRLIYYSQIVNDFQKGDIAEGYSVSREKKESFPLTVTSAQKNPTAFYLCASSIKGVTEAFFGQGTRLTVV.

V usage is TRBV19 and J usage is TRBJ1-1, with TRBD1 matching 7 bases. V lost 0 bases and J lost 9; bases outside the gene matches: 4. Germline CDR1 LNHDA, CDR2 SQIVND (reference sequence). The CDR3 loop spans 13 amino acids. CDR3 sequence reads: CASSIDRDSKAFF. CDR3 DNA: TGTGCCAGTAGTATAGATCGGGACAGCAAAGCTTTCTTT.

CDR3 in DNA: TGTGCCAGCGGGCGACAGGGTTACAATGAGCAGTTCTTC. Translating gives CASGRQGYNEQFF. The chain recombines TRBV5-6 with TRBJ2-1, with 7 bases lining up with TRBD1. The CDR3 contains 13 residues. The germline V gene has CDR1 SGHDT and CDR2 YYEEEE. V lost 7 bases to trimming and J lost 4 bases; unmatched junction nucleotides: 5.

The chain uses TRBV29-1 and TRBJ1-1; 9 bases fit TRBD1. V was clipped by 4 bases and J by 4 bases; unmatched bases: 4. Germline values: CDR1 SQVTM, CDR2 ANQGSEA. CDR3 length: 13 amino acids. The DNA for the CDR3 is TGCAGCGTTGCGGACAGGGGTGGCACTGAAGCTTTCTTT. Residues: CSVADRGGTEAFF.

This chain connects TRBV5-1 to TRBJ2-7; 11 nucleotides line up with TRBD2. V lost 4 bases and J lost 4; bases outside the gene matches: 7. Per germline, CDR1 SGHRS and CDR2 YFSETQ. CDR3 length: 15 amino acids. CDR3 in DNA: TGCGCCAGCAGCCAAACTAGCGGGAGATCGTACGAGCAGTACTTC. Protein sequence: CASSQTSGRSYEQYF.

The CDR3 coding sequence is TGCAGCGTTTCAAAAGGAGGGGCTCAGAGGAGTGAGCAGTTCTTC. Amino acids: CSVSKGGAQRSEQFF. V and J are TRBV29-1 and TRBJ2-1; possible D gene TRBD2, 6 bases. The CDR3 loop spans 15 amino acids. Germline values: CDR1 SQVTM, CDR2 ANQGSEA. The V end was cut by 5 bases, the J end by 9 bases, with 23 bases between.

The J gene is TRBJ1-1, the V gene TRBV5-1; 8 bases map to TRBD1. Germline V gene data show CDR1 as SGHRS and CDR2 as YFSETQ. The CDR3 covers 12 residues. Unmatched junction bases numbered 3, after V lost 3 bases and J lost 8 bases. The CDR3, as DNA: TGCGCCAGCAGCTACACAGGGGGGGAAGCTTTCTTT. Protein: CASSYTGGEAFF.

The chain uses TRBV29-1 and TRBJ1-1, with unresolved D. CDR3 length: 16 residues. The V gene lost 0 bases and the J gene lost 4 bases, with 18 bases spanning the gap. Germline V gene data show CDR1 as SQVTM and CDR2 as ANQGSEA. CDR3 DNA sequence: TGCAGCGTTGAAGATATAAAAGGAGGGAGAGTCACTGAAGCTTTCTTT. This sequence encodes CSVEDIKGGRVTEAFF. The entire variable domain, with the rest obtained from reference TRBV29-1 and TRBJ1-1, is as follows: SAVISQKPSRDICQRGTSLTIQCQVDSQVTMMFWYRQQPGQSLTLIATANQGSEATYESGFVIDKFPISRPNLTFSTLTVSNMSPEDSSIYLCSVEDIKGGRVTEAFFGQGTRLTVV.

V and J are TRBV6-1 and TRBJ1-1; 9 bases agree with TRBD1. Trimming took 3 bases from V and 7 from J; bases not matched to a gene: 6. Germline-derived CDR1 and CDR2 are MNHNS and SASEGT. CDR3 length: 14 residues. CDR3 in DNA: TGTGCCAGCAGTGACGGACAGGGGATGAGTGAAGCTTTCTTT. This translates into CASSDGQGMSEAFF.

The V call is TRBV19, the J call TRBJ1-2, with 9 nucleotides matching TRBD1. Germline-derived CDR1 and CDR2 are LNHDA and SQIVND (reference sequence). J gave up 4 bases and V 4 bases, and 10 bases lay outside the gene matches. CDR3 length equals 16 residues. The CDR3 spells CASSRTTGGAGYGYTF. CDR3 nucleotide sequence: TGTGCCAGTAGTAGAACCACAGGGGGCGCCGGCTATGGCTACACCTTC.

V usage is TRBV7-9 and J usage is TRBJ2-2; TRBD2 matches 9 bases. Germline V gene data show CDR1 as SEHNR and CDR2 as FQNEAQ (reference sequence). The CDR3 contains 17 residues. Trimming at V came to 1 base and at J to 2 bases, leaving 5 bases not matched to a gene. CDR3 sequence reads: CASSLVMLAGNTGELFF. The CDR3 bases are TGTGCCAGCAGCTTAGTGATGCTAGCGGGAAACACCGGGGAGCTGTTTTTT.

This chain connects TRBV27 to TRBJ1-1, with D possibly matching TRBD1 (5 bases). Germline V gene sequence: CDR1 MNHEY, CDR2 SMNVEV (reference sequence). The CDR3 is 14 amino acids. V lost 4 bases and J lost 0, with 9 bases in between. CDR3 amino acids: CASSSPGLNTEAFF. The CDR3 DNA sequence: TGTGCCAGCAGTTCACCAGGGCTGAACACTGAAGCTTTCTTT.

Comments on this clone: The same CDR3 is also encoded by other DNA sequences in this sample. The chain is built from TRBV18 and TRBJ1-1; D may be TRBD1 (6 bases). V was cut by 1 base and J by 3 bases, with 6 bases left in between. Germline V CDR1 and CDR2: KGHSH, LQKENI. The CDR3 has 13 residues. CDR3 nucleotides: TGTGCCAGCTCACCACAGGGGGACACTGAAGCTTTCTTT. Its translation is CASSPQGDTEAFF.

The genes are TRBV6-5 and TRBJ2-5; perhaps TRBD1 as D (6 bases). V was clipped by 8 bases and J by 5 bases, with 18 bases between them. In germline, CDR1 is MNHEY, CDR2 SVGAGI. The CDR3 contains 14 residues. CDR3 protein: CASWARGLGETQYF. CDR3 nucleotides: TGTGCCAGCTGGGCTAGGGGGTTGGGGGAGACCCAGTACTTC.

This rearrangement joins TRBV18 to TRBJ1-1; D remains ambiguous. The CDR3 totals 13 residues. From germline, CDR1 is KGHSH and CDR2 LQKENI. V lost 6 bases to trimming and J lost 1 base, with 9 bases between them. The chain's CDR3 is CASSRQTNTEAFF. DNA for the CDR3: TGTGCCAGCTCGCGGCAAACGAACACTGAAGCTTTCTTT.

The rearrangement joins TRBV19 to TRBJ2-5; maybe TRBD1 (6 bases). The length of the CDR3 is 16 residues. Per the germline V gene, CDR1 is LNHDA and CDR2 is SQIVND (reference sequence). Trimming cost V 6 bases and J 5 bases, with 22 bases left between them. The CDR3 nucleotides are TGTGCCAGTAGCCCCCCGGGACATCGAGCCGGGGAGACCCAGTACTTC. Translated: CASSPPGHRAGETQYF.

The chain has TRBV11-2 and TRBJ1-1, with a tentative D call TRBD1 (5 bases). Trimming removed 5 bases from V and 7 bases from J, with 11 bases in between. This CDR3 has 12 amino acids. Germline values: CDR1 SGHAT, CDR2 FQNNGV. CDR3 amino acids: CASSLGANEAFF. For the CDR3, the DNA is TGTGCCAGCAGCCTAGGGGCGAATGAAGCTTTCTTT.

The chain combines TRBV4-1 with TRBJ1-1; 7 bases agree with TRBD1. V dropped 5 bases and J dropped 2; count of bases not matched to a gene: 11. CDR3 length: 16 amino acids. Germline V CDR1 and CDR2: MGHRA, YSYEKL. The CDR3 DNA is TGCGCCAGCAGCACCCCCTGGGACAGACTAAACACTGAAGCTTTCTTT. Translating gives CASSTPWDRLNTEAFF.

The V call is TRBV5-1, the J call TRBJ2-1; weak D call: TRBD1 (5 bases). V shed 0 bases and J shed 6 bases, with 13 bases lying between them. CDR1 is SGHRS and CDR2 is YFSETQ in the germline V gene. The CDR3 is 15 residues long. For the CDR3, the DNA is TGCGCCAGCAGCTTGGGCCAGGGTGAACGCAATGAGCAGTTCTTC. Translation gives CASSLGQGERNEQFF. Full variable domain (rest looked up from reference TRBV5-1 and TRBJ2-1): KAGVTQTPRYLIKTRGQQVTLSCSPISGHRSVSWYQQTPGQGLQFLFEYFSETQRNKGNFPGRFSGRQFSNSRSEMNVSTLELGDSALYLCASSLGQGERNEQFFGPGTRLTVL.

The chain has TRBV5-4 and TRBJ2-5, with D possibly being TRBD1 (7 bases). The germline V gene encodes CDR1 SGHNT and CDR2 YYREEE (reference sequence). There are 16 residues in the CDR3. Trimming removed 0 bases from V and 4 bases from J, with 16 bases in between. The CDR3 sequence: CASSLGGGFGGETQYF. The CDR3 DNA sequence: TGTGCCAGCAGCTTGGGAGGGGGCTTCGGGGGAGAGACCCAGTACTTC.